These 22 T cell receptor beta chains share one sample of origin, sequenced in a study of T cell changes during pregnancy in multiple sclerosis. This table comes from immunoSEQ multiplex PCR, and its TCRdb copy is limited to in-frame clones, with some not included. The table records 50,000 or so clones, 75% to 90% of them present only once. Sequencing was performed on CD8+ T cells from peripheral blood mononuclear cells, taken in the second trimester of pregnancy. The receptors stem from a female donor with multiple sclerosis, enrolled in a pregnancy study.

The V gene is TRBV9, the J gene TRBJ1-5; 10 bases agree with TRBD1. V was clipped by 3 bases and J by 7 bases; unmatched bases: 4. Germline V lookup: CDR1 SGDLS, CDR2 YYNGEE. The CDR3 spans 14 residues. This chain's CDR3 is CASSEGQGNQPQHF. CDR3 nucleotide sequence: TGTGCCAGCAGCGAGGGACAGGGGAACCAGCCCCAGCATTTT.

V and J are TRBV27 and TRBJ2-5; 7 bases map to TRBD1. Trimming took 0 bases from V and 1 from J; bases not matched to a gene: 2. Germline V lookup: CDR1 MNHEY, CDR2 SMNVEV (reference sequence). The CDR3 loop spans 15 amino acids. CDR3 region: CASSLSTGPQETQYF. For the CDR3, the DNA is TGTGCCAGCAGTTTATCGACAGGGCCCCAAGAGACCCAGTACTTC.

Written as DNA, the CDR3 is TGTGCCAGCACCCCCGGACAGAGTTACAATGAGCAGTTCTTC. Encoded protein: CASTPGQSYNEQFF. The chain couples TRBV6-5 to TRBJ2-1; a possible D gene is TRBD1 (6 bases). This CDR3 comprises 14 residues. Germline CDR1 reads MNHEY; CDR2 reads SVGAGI. The V and J ends lost 7 bases and 4 bases respectively, with 14 bases between them.

The chain recombines TRBV4-1 with TRBJ2-3, with D maybe TRBD2 (5 bases). V was shortened by 0 bases and J by 4 bases, with 11 bases between the two germline ends. The CDR3 covers 15 residues. Germline loops: CDR1 MGHRA, CDR2 YSYEKL. The CDR3 sequence is CASSQDEGEADTQYF. The CDR3 DNA reads TGCGCCAGCAGCCAAGATGAGGGCGAGGCAGATACGCAGTATTTT.

The chain uses TRBV27 and TRBJ2-6, with D possibly matching TRBD1 (5 bases). V was cut by 2 bases and J by 0 bases, with 11 bases left in between. Germline V gene lookup returns CDR1 MNHEY and CDR2 SMNVEV (reference sequence). This CDR3 comprises 17 residues. The CDR3, as DNA: TGTGCCAGCAGTTTACTAGACAGCAACTCTGGGGCCAACGTCCTGACTTTC. Translating it yields CASSLLDSNSGANVLTF.

This chain links TRBV4-1 with TRBJ2-4; D is unclear. V gave up 0 bases and J gave up 16 bases, with 25 bases separating them. Per the germline V gene, CDR1 is MGHRA and CDR2 is YSYEKL. This CDR3 contains 16 residues. CDR3 coding DNA: TGCGCCAGCAGCCAAGAAGGCGGTACGGTCCCTACGGTGATTTACTTC. This sequence encodes CASSQEGGTVPTVIYF.

The rearrangement uses TRBV4-1 and TRBJ2-1, with a tentative D call TRBD2 (5 bases). This CDR3 contains 13 residues. V shed 7 bases and J shed 8 bases, with 15 bases lying between them. Germline V gene data show CDR1 as MGHRA and CDR2 as YSYEKL. DNA for the CDR3: TGCGCCAGCACCAGTTATCGGGGTGATGAGCAGTTCTTC. Translation: CASTSYRGDEQFF.

The rearrangement joins TRBV9 to TRBJ1-1; possible D gene TRBD1, 6 bases. The length of the CDR3 is 13 residues. The germline V gene encodes CDR1 SGDLS and CDR2 YYNGEE. V lost 0 bases and J 4 bases, leaving 7 bases between the germline ends. DNA of the CDR3: TGTGCCAGCAGCGTAGAACAGGGCACTGAAGCTTTCTTT. Encoded protein: CASSVEQGTEAFF.

This chain links TRBV10-3 with TRBJ2-7, with TRBD2 matching over 11 bases. This CDR3 spans 14 amino acids. Germline values: CDR1 ENHRY, CDR2 SYGVKD. After removal of 2 bases from V and 3 bases from J, the junction contained 0 bases not matched to a gene. Written as DNA, the CDR3 is TGTGCCATCAGTGAGGGGACTAGCGGCTACGAGCAGTACTTC. Protein: CAISEGTSGYEQYF.

The V gene is TRBV6-6, the J gene TRBJ2-1; 7 bases map to TRBD1. Germline V gene sequence: CDR1 MNHNY, CDR2 SVGAGI (reference sequence). The CDR3 spans 16 residues. The ends lost 7 bases at V and 0 bases at J; junction bases unmatched: 9. CDR3 protein: CASNEAGGFSYNEQFF. CDR3 DNA sequence: TGTGCCAGCAACGAAGCAGGGGGTTTCTCCTACAATGAGCAGTTCTTC.

This rearrangement joins TRBV28 to TRBJ2-5; a weak D match, TRBD2 (6 bases). Trimming took 4 bases from V and 2 from J, leaving 14 bases between them. Germline V CDR1 and CDR2: MDHEN, SYDVKM. This CDR3 is 15 amino acids long. The CDR3 sequence is CASSSYRDLQETQYF. CDR3 sequence (DNA): TGTGCCAGCAGTTCCTACCGGGACTTGCAAGAGACCCAGTACTTC. The whole variable domain, remainder taken from reference TRBV28 and TRBJ2-5, is DVKVTQSSRYLVKRTGEKVFLECVQDMDHENMFWYRQDPGLGLRLIYFSYDVKMKEKGDIPEGYSVSREKKERFSLILESASTNQTSMYLCASSSYRDLQETQYFGPGTRLLVL.

V and J are TRBV4-2 and TRBJ1-4; D gene unclear. V was pared by 3 bases and J by 0 bases, with 11 bases between. The CDR3 runs 16 residues. Germline loops: CDR1 LGHNA, CDR2 YNFKEQ. The CDR3 reads CASSQKLVATNEKLFF. As DNA, the CDR3 is TGTGCCAGCAGCCAGAAACTGGTAGCAACTAATGAAAAACTGTTTTTT.

The rearrangement joins TRBV7-9 to TRBJ2-3; possible D gene TRBD2, 6 bases. CDR1 and CDR2 (germline): SEHNR, FQNEAQ (reference sequence). The V end was cut by 5 bases, the J end by 6 bases, with 12 bases between. The CDR3 contains 13 residues. The CDR3 here is CASSPGGDDTQYF. The CDR3 nucleotides read TGTGCCAGCAGCCCCGGAGGGGATGATACGCAGTATTTT. Full variable domain (rest looked up from reference TRBV7-9 and TRBJ2-3): DTGVSQNPRHKITKRGQNVTFRCDPISEHNRLYWYRQTLGQGPEFLTYFQNEAQLEKSRLLSDRFSAERPKGSFSTLEIQRTEQGDSAMYLCASSPGGDDTQYFGPGTRLTVL.

The DNA for the CDR3 is TGTGCCAGCAGCTTGGAGCCGTACTATAATTCACCCCTCCACTTT. Translation gives CASSLEPYYNSPLHF. The V gene is TRBV5-8, the J gene TRBJ1-6; D uncertain. The ends were cut back, 0 bases at V and 3 bases at J, with 7 bases in the middle. Germline V CDR1 and CDR2: SGHTS, YDEGEE. The CDR3 contains 15 residues.

This clone was recorded only once. The DNA of the CDR3 is TGTGCCAGCAGTTACTCGGGGGAGGTCACTGGAAACACCATATATTTT. Its translation is CASSYSGEVTGNTIYF. V is TRBV6-5 and J is TRBJ1-3; a weak D match, TRBD1 (5 bases). V gave up 0 bases and J gave up 2 bases, with 11 bases separating them. Germline CDR1 and CDR2: MNHEY and SVGAGI. The CDR3 length is 16 residues.

This chain joins TRBV5-4 and TRBJ2-7, with 9 bases that match TRBD2. Germline CDR1 and CDR2: SGHNT and YYREEE (reference sequence). The CDR3 runs to 14 residues. With 0 bases clipped from V and 3 bases from J, the junction kept 1 base outside the gene matches. DNA for the CDR3: TGTGCCAGCAGCTTGGAGACTAGCGGCTACGAGCAGTACTTC. It translates to CASSLETSGYEQYF. Drawing the rest from reference TRBV5-4 and TRBJ2-7, the complete variable domain is ETGVTQSPTHLIKTRGQQVTLRCSSQSGHNTVSWYQQALGQGPQFIFQYYREEENGRGNFPPRFSGLQFPNYSSELNVNALELDDSALYLCASSLETSGYEQYFGPGTRLTVT.

V and J are TRBV30 and TRBJ1-5; D may be TRBD1 (6 bases). Deletions cut 4 bases from V and 5 bases from J, with 9 bases between. The CDR3 totals 12 residues. Germline CDR1 GTSNPN, CDR2 SVGIG (reference sequence). In nucleotides, the CDR3 is TGTGCCTGGAAACAGGGAGATCAGCCCCAGCATTTT. Protein: CAWKQGDQPQHF.

The chain uses TRBV4-1 and TRBJ2-2; maybe TRBD1 (5 bases). The germline gives CDR1 MGHRA, CDR2 YSYEKL. The V end was cut by 1 base, the J end by 1 base, with 7 bases between. There are 15 residues in the CDR3. CDR3 sequence reads: CASSQAGQNTGELFF. The CDR3 DNA is TGCGCCAGCAGCCAAGCAGGACAGAACACCGGGGAGCTGTTTTTT.

This rearrangement joins TRBV15 to TRBJ2-7; no clear D. Germline values: CDR1 LNHNV, CDR2 YYDKDF (reference sequence). The V end was cut by 11 bases, the J end by 3 bases, with 17 bases between. The CDR3 is made up of 13 amino acids. The CDR3 sequence: CASRDSRHYEQYF. CDR3 bases: TGTGCCTCCCGAGACTCAAGGCACTACGAGCAGTACTTC.

The chain couples TRBV9 to TRBJ2-2; D uncertain. In germline, CDR1 is SGDLS, CDR2 YYNGEE. V was clipped by 7 bases and J by 7 bases, with 14 bases between them. The CDR3 totals 13 residues. Here the CDR3 DNA reads TGTGCCAGCCGGCCGGGTGGTAGCGGGGAGCTGTTTTTT. Its protein is CASRPGGSGELFF.

This clone was seen more than once but under ten times. This rearrangement joins TRBV6-5 to TRBJ2-7; D is possibly TRBD1 (5 bases). Trimming pared 0 bases from V and 2 bases from J, leaving 11 bases between. Germline V gene data show CDR1 as MNHEY and CDR2 as SVGAGI. The CDR3 has 15 residues. The CDR3 sequence: CASSYSDNSAYEQYF. DNA for the CDR3: TGTGCCAGCAGTTACTCGGACAATTCGGCCTACGAGCAGTACTTC.

Concerning this clone itself: An end of the junction differs from the germline gene, which may be a read error. The chain combines TRBV7-7 with TRBJ2-7, with 7 bases that match TRBD1. The CDR3 runs 14 residues. The germline CDR1 and CDR2 sequences are SSHAT and FNYEAQ (reference sequence). CDR3 region: CASSQGTAYEEQYF. The CDR3 nucleotides are TGTGCTAGCAGCCAGGGGACAGCTTACGAGGAGCAGTACTTC.